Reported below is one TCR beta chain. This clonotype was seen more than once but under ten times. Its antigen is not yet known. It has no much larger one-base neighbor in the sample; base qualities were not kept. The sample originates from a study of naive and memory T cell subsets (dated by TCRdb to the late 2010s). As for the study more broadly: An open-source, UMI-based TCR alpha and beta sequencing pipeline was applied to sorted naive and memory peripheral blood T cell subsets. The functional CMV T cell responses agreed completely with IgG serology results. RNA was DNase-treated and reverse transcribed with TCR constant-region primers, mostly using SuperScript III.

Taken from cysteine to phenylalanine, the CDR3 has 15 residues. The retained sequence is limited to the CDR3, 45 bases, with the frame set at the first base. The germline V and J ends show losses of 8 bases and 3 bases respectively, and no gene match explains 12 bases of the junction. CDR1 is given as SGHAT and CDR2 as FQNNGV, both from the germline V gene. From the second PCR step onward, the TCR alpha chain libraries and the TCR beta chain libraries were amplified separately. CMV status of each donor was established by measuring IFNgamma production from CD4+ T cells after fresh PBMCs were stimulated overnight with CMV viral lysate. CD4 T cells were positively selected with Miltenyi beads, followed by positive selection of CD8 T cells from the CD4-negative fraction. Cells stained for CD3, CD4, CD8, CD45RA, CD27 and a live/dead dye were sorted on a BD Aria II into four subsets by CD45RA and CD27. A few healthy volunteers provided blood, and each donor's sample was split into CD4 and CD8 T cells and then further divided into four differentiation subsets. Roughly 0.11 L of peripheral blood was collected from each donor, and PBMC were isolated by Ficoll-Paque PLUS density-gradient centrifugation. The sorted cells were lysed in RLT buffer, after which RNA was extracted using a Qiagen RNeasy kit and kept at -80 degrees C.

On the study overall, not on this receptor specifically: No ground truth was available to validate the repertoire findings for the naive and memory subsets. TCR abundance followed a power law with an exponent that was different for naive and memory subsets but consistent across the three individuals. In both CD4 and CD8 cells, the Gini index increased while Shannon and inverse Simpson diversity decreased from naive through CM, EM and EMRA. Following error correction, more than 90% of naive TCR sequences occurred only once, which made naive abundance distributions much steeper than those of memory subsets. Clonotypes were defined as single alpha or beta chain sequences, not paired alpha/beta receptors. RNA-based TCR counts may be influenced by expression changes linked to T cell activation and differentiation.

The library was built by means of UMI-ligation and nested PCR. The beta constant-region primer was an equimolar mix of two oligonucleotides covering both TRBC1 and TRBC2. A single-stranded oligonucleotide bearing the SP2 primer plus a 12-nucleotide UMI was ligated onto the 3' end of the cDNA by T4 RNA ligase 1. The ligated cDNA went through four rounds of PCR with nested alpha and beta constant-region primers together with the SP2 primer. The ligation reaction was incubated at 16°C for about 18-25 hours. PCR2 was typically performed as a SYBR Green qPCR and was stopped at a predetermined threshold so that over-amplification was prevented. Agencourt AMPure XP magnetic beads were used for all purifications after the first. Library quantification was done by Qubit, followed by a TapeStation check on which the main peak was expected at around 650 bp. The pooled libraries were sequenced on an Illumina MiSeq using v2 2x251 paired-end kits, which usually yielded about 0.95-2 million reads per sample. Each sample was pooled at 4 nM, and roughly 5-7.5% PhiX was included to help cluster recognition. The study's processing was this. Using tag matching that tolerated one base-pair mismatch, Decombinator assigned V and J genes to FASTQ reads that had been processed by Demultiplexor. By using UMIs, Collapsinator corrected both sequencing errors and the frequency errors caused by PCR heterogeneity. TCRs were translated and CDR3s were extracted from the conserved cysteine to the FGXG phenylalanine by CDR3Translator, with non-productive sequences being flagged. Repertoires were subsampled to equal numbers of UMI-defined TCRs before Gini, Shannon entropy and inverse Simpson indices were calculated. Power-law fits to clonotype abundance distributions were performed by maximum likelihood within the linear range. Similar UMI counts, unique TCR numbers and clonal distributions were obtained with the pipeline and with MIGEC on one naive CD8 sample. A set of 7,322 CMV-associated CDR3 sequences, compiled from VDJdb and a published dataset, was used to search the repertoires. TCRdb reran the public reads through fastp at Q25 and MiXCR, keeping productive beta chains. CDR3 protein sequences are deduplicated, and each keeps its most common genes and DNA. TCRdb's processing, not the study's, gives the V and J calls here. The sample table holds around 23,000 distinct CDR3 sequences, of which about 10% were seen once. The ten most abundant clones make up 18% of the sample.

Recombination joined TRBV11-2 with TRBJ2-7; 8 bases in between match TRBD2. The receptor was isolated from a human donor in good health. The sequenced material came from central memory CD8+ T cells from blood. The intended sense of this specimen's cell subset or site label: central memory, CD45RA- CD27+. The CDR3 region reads CASSPGPGRGYEQYF. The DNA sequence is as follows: TGTGCCAGCTCCCCCGGGCCCGGGAGGGGCTACGAGCAGTACTTC.